The 30 T cell receptor beta chains below come from one sample, sequenced in a study of blood T cell repertoires in COVID-19. The table came from immunoSEQ multiplex PCR; TCRdb's copy has only in-frame clones and leaves some out. The repertoire holds 200,000 to 250,000 clones, with about 91% as singletons. Sequencing was carried out using PBMCs or T cells enriched from blood (not recorded which). Receptor source: a man aged 18 to 30 with acute COVID-19.

This chain uses TRBV4-1 with TRBJ2-7, with 7 bases identical to TRBD1. The junction had 9 bases not matched to a gene; V was cut back by 4 bases and J by 0 bases. The CDR3 sequence is 16 residues long. Germline V gene data show CDR1 as MGHRA and CDR2 as YSYEKL. The CDR3 sequence: CASSPVGQVSSYEQYF. The CDR3 nucleotides are TGCGCCAGCAGCCCCGTAGGACAGGTCAGCTCCTACGAGCAGTACTTC.

As DNA, the CDR3 is TGTGCCAGCATGGTTACAGGGGATAATGAGCAGTTCTTC. It codes for CASMVTGDNEQFF. The rearrangement links TRBV6-5 to TRBJ2-1; 7 bases fit TRBD1. Trimming removed 7 bases from V and 7 bases from J; junction bases left unmatched: 7. The CDR3 covers 13 residues. The V gene's germline CDR1 is MNHEY and CDR2 SVGAGI.

V usage is TRBV6-5 and J usage is TRBJ1-2; 8 nucleotides align to TRBD1. Germline CDR1 and CDR2: MNHEY and SVGAGI. V trimming: 5 bases; J trimming: 8 bases; junction bases outside the gene matches: 7. The CDR3 contains 13 residues. CDR3 residues: CASSSGQGSGYTF. In DNA form, the CDR3 reads TGTGCCAGCAGTAGCGGACAGGGCAGCGGCTACACCTTC.

The rearrangement joins TRBV5-1 to TRBJ2-7; 15 nucleotides agree with TRBD2. This CDR3 has 16 residues. After removal of 4 bases from V and 6 bases from J, the junction contained 8 bases not matched to a gene. CDR1 is SGHRS, CDR2 YFSETQ, per germline. The CDR3 here is CASSTGLAGGWGEQYF. DNA of the CDR3: TGCGCCAGCAGCACGGGACTAGCGGGAGGATGGGGCGAGCAGTACTTC.

This clone was seen only a few times. The chain is built from TRBV27 and TRBJ2-2, with 10 bases fitting TRBD1. The CDR3 is 13 residues long. The germline CDR1 and CDR2 sequences are MNHEY and SMNVEV (reference sequence). V trimming: 8 bases; J trimming: 6 bases; junction bases outside the gene matches: 3. The CDR3 DNA sequence: TGTGCCAGCGGACAGGGGGACGCCGGGGAGCTGTTTTTT. Protein product: CASGQGDAGELFF.

The CDR3, as DNA: TGTGCCAGCAGCGTCACCGGGACTAGCGGTTCATTAGCCAAAAACATTCAGTACTTC. It codes for CASSVTGTSGSLAKNIQYF. The chain links TRBV11-2 to TRBJ2-4; 11 nucleotides agree with TRBD2. Trimming removed 5 bases from V and 0 bases from J; junction bases left unmatched: 12. Per the germline V gene, CDR1 is SGHAT and CDR2 is FQNNGV. The length of the CDR3 is 19 residues.

V usage is TRBV28 and J usage is TRBJ2-5, with TRBD2 as a possible D gene (6 bases). This CDR3 is 13 amino acids long. V was clipped by 5 bases and J by 1 base, with 8 bases between them. In germline, CDR1 is MDHEN, CDR2 SYDVKM. CDR3 in amino acids: CASSGGAQETQYF. DNA for the CDR3: TGTGCCAGCAGTGGCGGGGCCCAAGAGACCCAGTACTTC.

The chain couples TRBV9 to TRBJ2-7, with D possibly being TRBD2 (6 bases). CDR3 length equals 15 residues. The V and J ends lost 0 bases and 3 bases respectively, with 13 bases between them. Germline V CDR1 and CDR2: SGDLS, YYNGEE. For the CDR3, the DNA is TGTGCCAGCAGCGTAGGCGGCGCCGGGGGCTACGAGCAGTACTTC. It encodes CASSVGGAGGYEQYF.

The chain couples TRBV28 to TRBJ1-3; unclear D gene. Trimming shortened V by 2 bases and J by 0 bases, and 14 bases separated the two germline ends. The CDR3 is 17 amino acids. The germline CDR1 and CDR2 sequences are MDHEN and SYDVKM. The CDR3 is CASSLTPPMSSGNTIYF. Here the CDR3 DNA reads TGTGCCAGCAGTTTAACCCCTCCCATGAGCTCTGGAAACACCATATATTTT.

This clone showed up just a few times. The chain combines TRBV28 with TRBJ2-7; D possibly corresponds to TRBD1 (6 bases). The germline V gene has CDR1 MDHEN and CDR2 SYDVKM. Trimming took 7 bases from V and 3 from J, leaving 22 bases between them. There are 16 residues in the CDR3. The CDR3 sequence: CASTVFLGQRIYEQYF. DNA of the CDR3: TGTGCCAGCACCGTGTTCCTTGGACAGAGGATCTACGAGCAGTACTTC. Full variable domain (remainder filled in from reference TRBV28 and TRBJ2-7): DVKVTQSSRYLVKRTGEKVFLECVQDMDHENMFWYRQDPGLGLRLIYFSYDVKMKEKGDIPEGYSVSREKKERFSLILESASTNQTSMYLCASTVFLGQRIYEQYFGPGTRLTVT.

This chain connects TRBV4-1 to TRBJ1-5; possibly TRBD1 for D (6 bases). This CDR3 spans 15 amino acids. The germline V gene has CDR1 MGHRA and CDR2 YSYEKL. V dropped 4 bases and J dropped 0 bases, with 10 bases sitting between them. The DNA for the CDR3 is TGCGCCAGCAGCCTCGGACAGAATAGCAATCAGCCCCAGCATTTT. As protein: CASSLGQNSNQPQHF.

This clone was seen a few times. This sequence joins TRBV30 and TRBJ1-1, with D maybe TRBD1 (5 bases). The CDR3 is 11 amino acids. V lost 3 bases to trimming and J lost 11 bases, with 13 bases between them. Per germline, CDR1 GTSNPN and CDR2 SVGIG (reference sequence). CDR3 nucleotide sequence: TGTGCCTGGAGCCCACAAGGGGTGGCTTTCTTT. It specifies CAWSPQGVAFF. The entire variable domain, with the rest obtained from reference TRBV30 and TRBJ1-1, is as follows: SQTIHQWPATLVQPVGSPLSLECTVEGTSNPNLYWYRQAAGRGLQLLFYSVGIGQISSEVPQNLSASRPQDRQFILSSKKLLLSDSGFYLCAWSPQGVAFFGQGTRLTVV.

The J gene is TRBJ2-3, the V gene TRBV2; 9 nucleotides line up with TRBD2. The CDR3 has 13 amino acids. The germline V gene encodes CDR1 SNHLY and CDR2 FYNNEI. V gave up 8 bases and J gave up 5 bases; unmatched junction bases: 5. Here the CDR3 DNA reads TGTGCCAGCGGCGGGGGGGGGAAAGATACGCAGTATTTT. This codes for CASGGGGKDTQYF.

The chain combines TRBV4-2 with TRBJ2-1, with a tentative D call TRBD2 (6 bases). Trimming took off 1 base at V and 10 bases at J, with 8 bases between the two ends. From germline, CDR1 is LGHNA and CDR2 YNFKEQ. The CDR3 extends over 12 amino acids. The CDR3 nucleotides are TGTGCCAGCAGCCAAGTGGCGGGAGAGCAGTTCTTC. Translation gives CASSQVAGEQFF.

This chain uses TRBV6-2 or TRBV6-3 with TRBJ1-5; TRBD1 is a possible D gene (6 bases). Germline lookup yields CDR1 MNHEY and CDR2 SVGEGT. This CDR3 has 19 residues. V lost 0 bases, J lost 4 bases, and 22 bases lay in between. The DNA for the CDR3 is TGTGCCAGCAGTTACTCCTTAAGCGCCAGGACAGCCGAAAATCAGCCCCAGCATTTT. It codes for CASSYSLSARTAENQPQHF.

The gene calls are TRBV9 and TRBJ2-5; tentative D call: TRBD2 (5 bases). The germline CDR1 and CDR2 sequences are SGDLS and YYNGEE. This CDR3 contains 15 residues. Trimming pared 0 bases from V and 0 bases from J, leaving 9 bases between. The CDR3 region is CASSVVGGYQETQYF. DNA of the CDR3: TGTGCCAGCAGCGTAGTTGGCGGGTACCAAGAGACCCAGTACTTC.

V gene TRBV16 combines with J gene TRBJ1-5, with TRBD1 identical over 8 bases. V dropped 1 base and J dropped 7; count of bases not matched to a gene: 6. The CDR3 spans 15 residues. Germline values: CDR1 KGHSY, CDR2 FQNENV. The DNA of the CDR3 is TGTGCCAGCAGCCAATTCAGGGGGCAGGAGCAGCCCCAGCATTTT. Its translation is CASSQFRGQEQPQHF.

The chain links TRBV11-2 to TRBJ1-6; 7 bases map to TRBD1. V lost 5 bases, J lost 6 bases, and 4 bases stayed unmatched. Germline loops: CDR1 SGHAT, CDR2 FQNNGV. The CDR3 totals 14 residues. The CDR3 spells CASSPGQVNSPLHF. CDR3 nucleotides: TGTGCCAGCAGCCCCGGACAGGTTAATTCACCCCTCCACTTT.

The chain joins TRBV14 to TRBJ1-6; D call uncertain. The CDR3 consists of 13 residues. V lost 4 bases to trimming and J lost 10 bases, with 11 bases between them. The germline V gene encodes CDR1 SGHDN and CDR2 FVKESK. The CDR3 spells CASSPRLRSPLHF. CDR3 in DNA: TGTGCCAGCAGCCCTCGCCTTCGGTCACCCCTCCACTTT.

The chain is built from TRBV20-1 and TRBJ1-5, with TRBD1 as a possible D gene (5 bases). The CDR3 contains 14 residues. V was cut by 3 bases and J by 4 bases, with 13 bases left in between. Germline loops: CDR1 DFQATT, CDR2 SNEGSKA (reference sequence). The CDR3 sequence: CSASRRAGNQPQHF. For the CDR3, the DNA is TGCAGTGCTAGTCGCAGGGCGGGGAATCAGCCCCAGCATTTT.

V and J are TRBV2 and TRBJ2-5; 10 bases align to TRBD2. Germline V CDR1 and CDR2: SNHLY, FYNNEI. J lost 0 bases, V lost 6 bases, and 10 bases had no gene match. The CDR3 has 17 residues. CDR3 region: CASSGTPGLAHQETQYF. CDR3 DNA sequence: TGTGCCAGCAGCGGTACACCGGGACTAGCGCACCAAGAGACCCAGTACTTC. Full variable domain (remainder filled in from reference TRBV2 and TRBJ2-5): EPEVTQTPSHQVTQMGQEVILRCVPISNHLYFYWYRQILGQKVEFLVSFYNNEISEKSEIFDDQFSVERPDGSNFTLKIRSTKLEDSAMYFCASSGTPGLAHQETQYFGPGTRLLVL.

The chain couples TRBV7-9 to TRBJ2-1; D may be TRBD2 (5 bases). The germline V gene encodes CDR1 SEHNR and CDR2 FQNEAQ (reference sequence). With 0 bases removed from V and 0 bases from J, the gap between germline ends came to 18 bases. The CDR3 contains 19 residues. CDR3 region: CASSLAQLRGPSSYNEQFF. CDR3 bases: TGTGCCAGCAGCTTAGCTCAACTTCGCGGGCCGAGCTCCTACAATGAGCAGTTCTTC. Looking up the rest from reference TRBV7-9 and TRBJ2-1 gives the full variable domain: DTGVSQNPRHKITKRGQNVTFRCDPISEHNRLYWYRQTLGQGPEFLTYFQNEAQLEKSRLLSDRFSAERPKGSFSTLEIQRTEQGDSAMYLCASSLAQLRGPSSYNEQFFGPGTRLTVL.

This rearrangement joins TRBV28 to TRBJ2-1; TRBD2 matches 14 bases. The V segment lost 4 bases and the J segment 9 bases; nucleotides outside the gene matches: 8. The CDR3 consists of 16 residues. The germline V gene encodes CDR1 MDHEN and CDR2 SYDVKM. The CDR3 sequence is CASSSSGTSGSGEQFF. The DNA of the CDR3 is TGTGCCAGCAGTTCCTCCGGGACTAGCGGGAGCGGTGAGCAGTTCTTC.

The DNA for the CDR3 is TGTGCCAGCAGCTTAGTTGGTGAAGGGGTCTACGAGCAGTACTTC. This sequence encodes CASSLVGEGVYEQYF. V is TRBV7-9 and J is TRBJ2-7; tentative D call: TRBD1 (5 bases). The length of the CDR3 is 15 residues. V lost 1 base, J lost 3 bases, and 13 bases lay in between. Germline loops: CDR1 SEHNR, CDR2 FQNEAQ (reference sequence).

The genes are TRBV10-3 and TRBJ2-7; no clear D. Germline lookup yields CDR1 ENHRY and CDR2 SYGVKD. V shed 0 bases and J shed 2 bases, with 8 bases lying between them. The CDR3 length is 14 residues. The CDR3 region has the DNA TGTGCCATCAGTGAGTCAGAGGATACCTACGAGCAGTACTTC. It is translated as CAISESEDTYEQYF.

The rearrangement joins TRBV5-6 to TRBJ1-6; 8 nucleotides match TRBD1. CDR1 and CDR2 from the germline V gene are SGHDT and YYEEEE. This CDR3 is built from 14 residues. The junction had 10 bases not matched to a gene; V was cut back by 9 bases and J by 8 bases. CDR3 sequence reads: CATKDREADSPLHF. In DNA form, the CDR3 reads TGTGCCACCAAGGACAGGGAGGCTGATTCACCCCTCCACTTT.

The V gene is TRBV28, the J gene TRBJ2-5, with 8 bases fitting TRBD1. With V trimmed by 7 bases and J by 5 bases, 3 bases remained unmatched. Per germline, CDR1 MDHEN and CDR2 SYDVKM. This CDR3 contains 12 residues. The CDR3 protein is CASNTGGETQYF. CDR3 in DNA: TGTGCCAGCAACACAGGGGGGGAGACCCAGTACTTC. Supplemented by reference TRBV28 and TRBJ2-5, the full variable domain reads DVKVTQSSRYLVKRTGEKVFLECVQDMDHENMFWYRQDPGLGLRLIYFSYDVKMKEKGDIPEGYSVSREKKERFSLILESASTNQTSMYLCASNTGGETQYFGPGTRLLVL.

V and J are TRBV9 and TRBJ2-5; the match to TRBD1 covers 9 bases. This CDR3 is built from 16 residues. Germline CDR1 is SGDLS and CDR2 is YYNGEE. V gave up 3 bases and J gave up 4 bases; unmatched junction bases: 10. CDR3 residues: CASSGHRDREVETQYF. In nucleotides, the CDR3 is TGTGCCAGCAGCGGACACCGGGACAGGGAGGTAGAGACCCAGTACTTC.

V and J are TRBV4-1 and TRBJ1-2, with 7 nucleotides matching TRBD1. The germline CDR1 and CDR2 sequences are MGHRA and YSYEKL. This CDR3 is 16 amino acids long. V shed 2 bases, J shed 0 bases, and the junction held 6 bases outside the gene matches. CDR3 nucleotide sequence: TGCGCCAGCAGCCAACCGCCCCAGGGGGCTAACTATGGCTACACCTTC. Its translation: CASSQPPQGANYGYTF.

For the CDR3, the DNA is TGTGCCACCAGTGACTTGGGACTAGCGGGAGGGCCTCCAGATACGCAGTATTTT. Its protein is CATSDLGLAGGPPDTQYF. The rearrangement uses TRBV24-1 and TRBJ2-3, with 16 positions matching TRBD2. The CDR3 runs to 18 residues. V lost 4 bases to trimming and J lost 4 bases; unmatched junction nucleotides: 7. Germline values: CDR1 KGHDR, CDR2 SFDVKD.